The 32 T cell receptor beta chains below all came from one sample that was sequenced in a study of cytomegalovirus exposure and HLA in healthy donors. Profiling relied on immunoSEQ multiplex PCR, and the TCRdb table lists in-frame clones only, not all of them. The sample yields about 180,000 clones, about 85% seen once. The sequenced material came from PBMCs. These TCRs come from a man younger than 35 in good health and CMV-seropositive.

The chain joins TRBV7-8 to TRBJ2-7; D not certain. The germline V and J ends were trimmed by 3 bases and 2 bases, with 14 bases remaining between them. Germline V gene data show CDR1 as SGHVS and CDR2 as FQNEAQ. This CDR3 has 15 amino acids. The CDR3 nucleotides are TGTGCCAGCAGCTTGATTCAGGCACCGACCTACGAGCAGTACTTC. It translates to CASSLIQAPTYEQYF.

The chain has TRBV6-6 and TRBJ2-7, with 8 bases that match TRBD2. The CDR3 totals 14 residues. J lost 3 bases, V lost 7 bases, and 8 bases had no gene match. Per the germline V gene, CDR1 is MNHNY and CDR2 is SVGAGI (reference sequence). CDR3 DNA sequence: TGTGCCAGCACCGAAGCGGGAGCCTACTACGAGCAGTACTTC. This sequence encodes CASTEAGAYYEQYF.

The V gene is TRBV9, the J gene TRBJ2-5, with D perhaps matching TRBD2 (6 bases). Germline values: CDR1 SGDLS, CDR2 YYNGEE. V was shortened by 3 bases and J by 6 bases, with 18 bases between the two germline ends. The CDR3 consists of 15 residues. The CDR3 DNA follows: TGTGCCAGCAGCGCTGCTTCCGGGACTGGGAAGACCCAGTACTTC. Its protein is CASSAASGTGKTQYF.

Ten or more counts support this clone. The chain uses TRBV19 and TRBJ2-1; 7 positions match TRBD2. The CDR3 extends over 14 amino acids. Germline V gives CDR1 LNHDA, CDR2 SQIVND (reference sequence). The V gene end was trimmed by 5 bases and the J gene end by 4 bases; junction bases not matched to a gene: 5. The CDR3: CASSRGSDYNEQFF. The CDR3 DNA reads TGTGCCAGTAGTCGCGGGAGTGATTACAATGAGCAGTTCTTC.

About this clone: Sequence at one end of the junction differs from germline and may be a read error. Other DNA sequences of this sample code for an identical CDR3. The chain couples TRBV7-9 to TRBJ2-1; 8 bases line up with TRBD1. The germline gives CDR1 SEHNR, CDR2 FQNEAQ (reference sequence). This CDR3 is built from 15 residues. The chain's CDR3 is CASSLGQGSYNEQFF. Here the CDR3 DNA reads TGTGCCAGCAGTTTAGGACAGGGCTCCTACAATGAGCAGTTCTTC.

The V call is TRBV6-4, the J call TRBJ1-1; 11 bases align to TRBD1. CDR1 and CDR2 (germline): MRHNA, SNTAGT. There are 11 residues in the CDR3. The J segment lost 8 bases and the V segment lost 10 bases, leaving 3 bases of the junction unmatched. CDR3 in amino acids: CATRTGGEAFF. The CDR3 region has the DNA TGTGCCACCCGGACAGGGGGCGAAGCTTTCTTT.

This clone was counted a few times. The gene calls are TRBV20-1 and TRBJ1-5; possibly TRBD1 for D (5 bases). Germline CDR1 reads DFQATT; CDR2 reads SNEGSKA (reference sequence). V lost 4 bases and J 5 bases, leaving 6 bases between the germline ends. The CDR3 sequence is 11 residues long. The CDR3 region is CSATGDQPQHF. CDR3 nucleotide sequence: TGCAGTGCTACGGGGGATCAGCCCCAGCATTTT.

The V gene is TRBV6-5, the J gene TRBJ1-5, with D perhaps matching TRBD1 (5 bases). V was trimmed by 0 bases and J by 11 bases, leaving 11 bases between them. The CDR3 covers 13 residues. Germline V gene data show CDR1 as MNHEY and CDR2 as SVGAGI. Here the CDR3 DNA reads TGTGCCAGCAGTTACTCTACGGGGGATGCCCAGCATTTT. The encoded protein is CASSYSTGDAQHF.

The table lists this clone with a few counts. The chain has TRBV19 and TRBJ1-2; unclear D gene. Deletions cut 7 bases from V and 3 bases from J, with 18 bases between. Germline CDR1 LNHDA, CDR2 SQIVND (reference sequence). The CDR3 extends over 15 amino acids. The DNA for the CDR3 is TGTGCCAGTACCCCGGGTAGCGGTCCACACTATGGCTACACCTTC. Its protein product is CASTPGSGPHYGYTF.

This chain connects TRBV7-3 to TRBJ2-1; weak D call: TRBD2 (6 bases). The V gene lost 2 bases and the J gene lost 8 bases, with 19 bases spanning the gap. Germline V lookup: CDR1 SGHTA, CDR2 FQGTGA. This CDR3 has 16 residues. CDR3 amino acids: CASSLRGGIIPHEQFF. The CDR3 DNA is TGTGCCAGCAGCTTACGCGGCGGGATCATCCCCCATGAGCAGTTCTTC.

The chain couples TRBV14 to TRBJ2-3; TRBD1 might be the D (5 bases). The CDR3 is 15 amino acids. The V end was cut by 2 bases, the J end by 2 bases, with 11 bases between. Per the germline V gene, CDR1 is SGHDN and CDR2 is FVKESK. The CDR3 spells CASSQQGLSTDTQYF. DNA for the CDR3: TGTGCCAGCAGCCAACAGGGCTTATCCACAGATACGCAGTATTTT.

V gene TRBV7-9 combines with J gene TRBJ2-7, with D possibly matching TRBD2 (5 bases). CDR1 and CDR2 (germline): SEHNR, FQNEAQ (reference sequence). Trimming removed 3 bases at V and 3 bases at J, with 12 bases between. The CDR3 has 14 residues. CDR3 in DNA: TGTGCCAGCAGCTTTATTTCTGGGAGCTACGAGCAGTACTTC. Its translation: CASSFISGSYEQYF. The full variable domain, in which reference TRBV7-9 and TRBJ2-7 provide the parts outside the CDR3, is DTGVSQNPRHKITKRGQNVTFRCDPISEHNRLYWYRQTLGQGPEFLTYFQNEAQLEKSRLLSDRFSAERPKGSFSTLEIQRTEQGDSAMYLCASSFISGSYEQYFGPGTRLTVT.

The chain uses TRBV27 and TRBJ2-6; D possibly corresponds to TRBD1 (6 bases). The CDR3 is made up of 15 amino acids. The V gene lost 6 bases and the J gene lost 2 bases, with 11 bases spanning the gap. The germline V gene has CDR1 MNHEY and CDR2 SMNVEV (reference sequence). The CDR3 here is CASRSEGAGANVLTF. DNA for the CDR3: TGTGCCAGCAGATCCGAGGGGGCTGGGGCCAACGTCCTGACTTTC.

Here the CDR3 reads CASSPQGSNYGYTF. As DNA, the CDR3 is TGTGCCAGCAGCCCCCAGGGTAGCAACTATGGCTACACCTTC. The chain recombines TRBV27 with TRBJ1-2, with a weak D call TRBD1 (5 bases). This CDR3 has 14 residues. Trimming took off 6 bases at V and 2 bases at J, with 13 bases between the two ends. Germline V lookup: CDR1 MNHEY, CDR2 SMNVEV (reference sequence).

This clone was counted between two and nine times. The genes are TRBV4-1 and TRBJ1-5, with D tentatively TRBD1 (6 bases). The V gene's germline CDR1 is MGHRA and CDR2 YSYEKL. V dropped 5 bases and J dropped 6 bases, with 11 bases sitting between them. This CDR3 is built from 13 residues. The CDR3 loop is CASSLDRLQPQHF. DNA for the CDR3: TGCGCCAGCAGCTTAGACAGGCTTCAGCCCCAGCATTTT.

This chain joins TRBV27 and TRBJ2-3; TRBD2 matches 11 bases. Germline V gene lookup returns CDR1 MNHEY and CDR2 SMNVEV (reference sequence). CDR3 length: 16 amino acids. J lost 4 bases, V lost 5 bases, and 8 bases had no gene match. CDR3 coding DNA: TGTGCCAGCAGTCCACGACTAGCGGGAAAGGCAGATACGCAGTATTTT. Translation gives CASSPRLAGKADTQYF.

Here the CDR3 DNA reads TGTGCCAGCAGCCAATTAGCGGGACCCTACGAGCAGTACTTC. Its translation is CASSQLAGPYEQYF. The gene calls are TRBV11-2 and TRBJ2-7, with 8 positions matching TRBD2. Germline CDR1 reads SGHAT; CDR2 reads FQNNGV. CDR3 size: 14 residues. Trimming at V came to 5 bases and at J to 2 bases, leaving 5 bases not matched to a gene. Using reference TRBV11-2 and TRBJ2-7 for the parts outside the CDR3, the full variable domain is EAGVAQSPRYKIIEKRQSVAFWCNPISGHATLYWYQQILGQGPKLLIQFQNNGVVDDSQLPKDRFSAERLKGVDSTLKIQPAKLEDSAVYLCASSQLAGPYEQYFGPGTRLTVT.

This CDR3 is CASSSLAGGPNEQFF. In DNA, the CDR3 is TGTGCCAGCAGCTCACTAGCGGGGGGCCCGAATGAGCAGTTCTTC. This sequence joins TRBV7-3 and TRBJ2-1, with 12 bases matching TRBD2. With 4 bases clipped from V and 7 bases from J, the junction kept 5 bases outside the gene matches. CDR1 is SGHTA, CDR2 FQGTGA, per germline. The CDR3 sequence is 15 residues long.

The rearrangement links TRBV28 to TRBJ1-1, with 7 nucleotides matching TRBD1. Germline CDR1 MDHEN, CDR2 SYDVKM. The length of the CDR3 is 14 residues. V was clipped by 6 bases and J by 2 bases; unmatched bases: 6. The CDR3 reads CASRLGGRNTEAFF. Written as DNA, the CDR3 is TGTGCCAGCAGACTAGGGGGCCGCAACACTGAAGCTTTCTTT. Full variable domain (outside the CDR3, taken from reference TRBV28 and TRBJ1-1): DVKVTQSSRYLVKRTGEKVFLECVQDMDHENMFWYRQDPGLGLRLIYFSYDVKMKEKGDIPEGYSVSREKKERFSLILESASTNQTSMYLCASRLGGRNTEAFFGQGTRLTVV.

This clone was found once. The chain links TRBV9 to TRBJ2-1, with 9 bases aligning to TRBD2. Unmatched junction bases numbered 19, after V lost 3 bases and J lost 9 bases. The CDR3 is 18 residues long. Per the germline V gene, CDR1 is SGDLS and CDR2 is YYNGEE. The CDR3 sequence is CASSESVGSGGPGAEQFF. CDR3 nucleotide sequence: TGTGCCAGCAGCGAATCAGTGGGTAGCGGGGGCCCTGGTGCTGAGCAGTTCTTC.

This rearrangement joins TRBV4-1 to TRBJ2-1; 9 bases match TRBD2. V lost 4 bases to trimming and J lost 2 bases; unmatched junction nucleotides: 6. The CDR3 sequence is 16 residues long. CDR1 and CDR2 (germline): MGHRA, YSYEKL. CDR3 protein: CASSRTSSGAYNEQFF. For the CDR3, the DNA is TGCGCCAGCAGCCGCACATCTAGCGGGGCCTACAATGAGCAGTTCTTC.

The V call is TRBV7-2, the J call TRBJ2-2; 13 bases line up with TRBD2. This CDR3 spans 15 amino acids. V lost 5 bases and J lost 6; bases outside the gene matches: 3. Germline CDR1 reads SGHTA; CDR2 reads FQGNSA. CDR3 protein: CASSRLAGGPGELFF. The CDR3 bases are TGTGCCAGCAGCCGACTAGCGGGGGGTCCCGGGGAGCTGTTTTTT.

This clone was recorded once. The chain employs TRBV28 and TRBJ2-7, with D maybe TRBD2 (7 bases). V was shortened by 8 bases and J by 5 bases, with 16 bases between the two germline ends. CDR1 and CDR2 from the germline V gene are MDHEN and SYDVKM. The CDR3 is 13 amino acids. CDR3: CASRGAGVNEQYF. The CDR3 coding sequence is TGTGCCAGCCGGGGGGCAGGAGTAAACGAGCAGTACTTC.

The V call is TRBV5-6, the J call TRBJ2-3; D is ambiguous. The germline V gene has CDR1 SGHDT and CDR2 YYEEEE. The length of the CDR3 is 13 residues. V was clipped by 4 bases and J by 2 bases, with 8 bases between them. The DNA of the CDR3 is TGTGCCAGCAGCGAGTACTACACAGATACGCAGTATTTT. This translates into CASSEYYTDTQYF.

The chain uses TRBV13 and TRBJ1-6; 10 bases match TRBD1. Germline trimming cut 3 bases from V and 6 bases from J; bases unmatched to any gene: 17. CDR3 length: 20 residues. Germline V gene data show CDR1 as PRHDT and CDR2 as FYEKMQ (reference sequence). CDR3 loop: CASSLGPGTGDRPINSPLHF. The CDR3 DNA reads TGTGCCAGCAGCTTGGGACCCGGGACAGGGGATCGACCTATTAATTCACCCCTCCACTTT.

The rearrangement links TRBV18 to TRBJ2-2; D might be TRBD2 (6 bases). The germline V gene has CDR1 KGHSH and CDR2 LQKENI. This CDR3 contains 16 residues. Trimming stripped 3 bases from V and 0 bases from J, with 11 bases between. The CDR3 protein is CASSPAGKSNTGELFF. CDR3 sequence (DNA): TGTGCCAGCTCACCGGCGGGAAAATCGAACACCGGGGAGCTGTTTTTT.

This chain uses TRBV5-6 with TRBJ2-5; TRBD2 matches at 8 bases. Germline loops: CDR1 SGHDT, CDR2 YYEEEE. Trimming removed 3 bases from V and 3 bases from J; junction bases left unmatched: 1. The CDR3 spans 13 residues. Here the CDR3 reads CASSSGGEETQYF. CDR3 DNA sequence: TGTGCCAGCAGCTCCGGGGGGGAAGAGACCCAGTACTTC.

This clone has a single count. The V call is TRBV6-5, the J call TRBJ2-6; D gene uncertain. CDR1 MNHEY and CDR2 SVGAGI come from the germline V gene. The CDR3 is made up of 16 amino acids. V gave up 2 bases and J gave up 0 bases, with 8 bases separating them. As DNA, the CDR3 is TGTGCCAGCAGTTACCAGGCCGCCTCTGGGGCCAACGTCCTGACTTTC. It codes for CASSYQAASGANVLTF.

This rearrangement joins TRBV29-1 to TRBJ2-3, with a tentative D call TRBD1 (6 bases). CDR1 and CDR2 from the germline V gene are SQVTM and ANQGSEA. There are 12 residues in the CDR3. Deletions cut 5 bases from V and 13 bases from J, with 19 bases between. CDR3 in amino acids: CSVLIQGYEEYF. In DNA, the CDR3 is TGCAGCGTTCTCATACAGGGATACGAGGAGTATTTT.

The chain recombines TRBV5-4 with TRBJ2-1; TRBD2 matches 10 bases. Germline CDR1 is SGHNT and CDR2 is YYREEE (reference sequence). V trimming: 3 bases; J trimming: 8 bases; junction bases outside the gene matches: 5. The CDR3 extends over 14 amino acids. As DNA, the CDR3 is TGTGCCAGCAGCTACTCCGGGACTAGCGATGAGCAGTTCTTC. It codes for CASSYSGTSDEQFF.

The rearrangement joins TRBV28 to TRBJ1-5; TRBD1 is a possible D gene (6 bases). CDR1 and CDR2 from the germline V gene are MDHEN and SYDVKM. The ends were cut back, 5 bases at V and 2 bases at J, with 16 bases in the middle. The CDR3 contains 16 residues. As DNA, the CDR3 is TGTGCCAGCAGTCCGGGAGGGGGGGTGCGCAATCAGCCCCAGCATTTT. This encodes CASSPGGGVRNQPQHF.

V usage is TRBV28 and J usage is TRBJ1-2, with D unclear. The germline CDR1 and CDR2 sequences are MDHEN and SYDVKM. This CDR3 is built from 21 residues. Trimming took off 5 bases at V and 5 bases at J, with 36 bases between the two ends. CDR3 region: CASSPIIGHRFREEASYGYTF. CDR3 nucleotide sequence: TGTGCCAGCAGTCCTATTATAGGGCATAGATTCCGGGAGGAAGCTAGTTATGGCTACACCTTC.